Each of the 16 T cell receptor beta chains below was sequenced from the same sample in a study of T cells in narcolepsy. Here immunoSEQ multiplex PCR was the method, and the copy in TCRdb shows in-frame clones only, minus some. The profile covers 25,000 to 30,000 clones, with over 75% appearing a single time and around 0.92% taken by the ten largest. Specimen: memory (CD45RA-) CD4+ T cells from blood. Source of these receptors: a human donor in good health.

The gene calls are TRBV4-2 and TRBJ1-2; TRBD1 is a possible D gene (5 bases). The germline V gene encodes CDR1 LGHNA and CDR2 YNFKEQ. V was cut by 0 bases and J by 7 bases, with 12 bases left in between. This CDR3 is 14 amino acids long. CDR3 DNA sequence: TGTGCCAGCAGCCAAGAGGAGCAGGGAAGTGGCTACACCTTC. Protein sequence: CASSQEEQGSGYTF.

J is TRBJ2-3 and V is TRBV5-1; the D is unclear. CDR3 size: 15 residues. The V gene lost 3 bases and the J gene lost 2 bases, with 13 bases spanning the gap. The germline gives CDR1 SGHRS, CDR2 YFSETQ. CDR3 DNA sequence: TGCGCCAGCAGCTCTACAACAGCTACCACAGATACGCAGTATTTT. Protein product: CASSSTTATTDTQYF.

This clone was recorded once. J is TRBJ2-2 and V is TRBV10-1; tentatively, D is TRBD1 (5 bases). Germline V CDR1 and CDR2: WNHNN, SYGVQD (reference sequence). V lost 0 bases and J lost 0, with 11 bases in between. The CDR3 has 17 amino acids. The CDR3 loop is CASSESKKGPNTGELFF. CDR3 DNA: TGCGCCAGCAGTGAGTCAAAAAAGGGGCCGAACACCGGGGAGCTGTTTTTT.

The chain couples TRBV9 to TRBJ1-4; D might be TRBD1 (5 bases). The CDR3 length is 15 residues. Germline loops: CDR1 SGDLS, CDR2 YYNGEE. V gave up 0 bases and J gave up 7 bases, with 13 bases separating them. The CDR3 DNA is TGTGCCAGCAGCGTAGCTACTGGGACGGGTGAAAAACTGTTTTTT. This translates into CASSVATGTGEKLFF.

V gene TRBV23-1 combines with J gene TRBJ1-4; TRBD1 agrees at 9 bases. TRBV23-1 counts as an open reading frame of uncertain function. Trimming took 3 bases from V and 5 from J; bases not matched to a gene: 4. The CDR3 length is 15 residues. The CDR3 region is CASSQDRGGNEKLFF. The CDR3 coding sequence is TGCGCCAGCAGTCAGGACAGGGGTGGGAATGAAAAACTGTTTTTT.

In its sample, this clone was seen once. This chain links TRBV6-5 with TRBJ1-1; D is possibly TRBD1 (5 bases). The V end was cut by 7 bases, the J end by 4 bases, with 7 bases between. Germline CDR1 and CDR2: MNHEY and SVGAGI. The CDR3 runs 11 residues. The CDR3 DNA reads as TGTGCCAGCAATCAGGGCACTGAAGCTTTCTTT. This encodes CASNQGTEAFF.

The chain uses TRBV2 and TRBJ2-7; 7 bases fit TRBD1. In germline, CDR1 is SNHLY, CDR2 FYNNEI. V lost 6 bases, J lost 4 bases, and 12 bases stayed unmatched. This CDR3 has 15 amino acids. CDR3 residues: CASRVPLTGLYEQYF. In DNA form, the CDR3 reads TGTGCCAGCAGGGTCCCATTGACAGGGTTGTACGAGCAGTACTTC.

The chain employs TRBV29-1 and TRBJ2-7, with TRBD1 matching over 7 bases. CDR1 is SQVTM and CDR2 is ANQGSEA in the germline V gene. With V trimmed by 3 bases and J by 2 bases, 7 bases remained unmatched. The CDR3 contains 14 residues. CDR3 sequence (DNA): TGCAGCGTTGAGGAATCGGGACAGCCCTACGAGCAGTACTTC. Its protein product is CSVEESGQPYEQYF.

This clone has more than one count but fewer than ten. This chain links TRBV19 with TRBJ1-1, with a possible D match to TRBD1 (6 bases). Trimming took 9 bases from V and 0 from J, leaving 14 bases between them. The CDR3 is made up of 14 amino acids. CDR1 LNHDA and CDR2 SQIVND come from the germline V gene (reference sequence). DNA of the CDR3: TGTGCCAGACTGGACAGTACTTTGAACACTGAAGCTTTCTTT. Residues: CARLDSTLNTEAFF.

The V gene is TRBV10-3, the J gene TRBJ1-3; possible D gene TRBD1, 5 bases. This CDR3 has 15 residues. Germline V lookup: CDR1 ENHRY, CDR2 SYGVKD. V was trimmed by 4 bases and J by 0 bases, leaving 10 bases between them. CDR3 in amino acids: CAISGGVNSGNTIYF. The DNA of the CDR3 is TGTGCCATCAGTGGAGGGGTAAACTCTGGAAACACCATATATTTT.

The rearrangement links TRBV7-2 to TRBJ2-3, with 10 bases that match TRBD2. This CDR3 contains 14 residues. The trim removed 5 bases at V and 5 bases at J, leaving 4 bases unmatched. From germline, CDR1 is SGHTA and CDR2 FQGNSA. The CDR3 bases are TGTGCCAGCAGCCCTGGACTAGCGGAAGATACGCAGTATTTT. This gives the protein CASSPGLAEDTQYF.

This clone turned up a few times. The chain joins TRBV19 to TRBJ2-1; tentatively, D is TRBD2 (5 bases). Germline loops: CDR1 LNHDA, CDR2 SQIVND (reference sequence). The V gene lost 1 base and the J gene lost 7 bases, with 17 bases spanning the gap. This CDR3 comprises 16 residues. In DNA form, the CDR3 reads TGTGCCAGTAGTATAGTTCCCTCGGGGTGGGCTAATGAGCAGTTCTTC. It specifies CASSIVPSGWANEQFF.

For the CDR3, the DNA is TGTGCCAGCAGCTTAGTTGGAGGAGGGAGGGGAACAGATACGCAGTATTTT. This codes for CASSLVGGGRGTDTQYF. This rearrangement joins TRBV7-2 to TRBJ2-3, with 7 bases aligning to TRBD2. V trimming: 1 base; J trimming: 3 bases; junction bases outside the gene matches: 10. The CDR3 runs 17 residues. CDR1 is SGHTA and CDR2 is FQGNSA in the germline V gene.

The gene calls are TRBV6-6 and TRBJ2-1; unclear D gene. From germline, CDR1 is MNHNY and CDR2 SVGAGI (reference sequence). With 7 bases removed from V and 5 bases from J, the gap between germline ends came to 6 bases. The CDR3 has 11 amino acids. CDR3 region: CASTYNNEQFF. The DNA of the CDR3 is TGTGCCAGCACCTATAACAATGAGCAGTTCTTC.

The V call is TRBV5-4, the J call TRBJ2-1, with D perhaps TRBD2 (7 bases). Germline V gene lookup returns CDR1 SGHNT and CDR2 YYREEE (reference sequence). The CDR3 is 13 amino acids. Trimming cost V 10 bases and J 7 bases, with 18 bases left between them. The CDR3 DNA reads TGTGCCCATAGAAGGGGGGGCCAGAATGAGCAGTTCTTC. Its translation is CAHRRGGQNEQFF.

The rearrangement links TRBV19 to TRBJ1-3, with no clear D. V lost 3 bases to trimming and J lost 2 bases, with 11 bases between them. The CDR3 spans 15 residues. Germline lookup yields CDR1 LNHDA and CDR2 SQIVND (reference sequence). CDR3 loop: CASSIARAPGNTIYF. CDR3 in DNA: TGTGCCAGTAGTATCGCGCGGGCTCCTGGAAACACCATATATTTT.